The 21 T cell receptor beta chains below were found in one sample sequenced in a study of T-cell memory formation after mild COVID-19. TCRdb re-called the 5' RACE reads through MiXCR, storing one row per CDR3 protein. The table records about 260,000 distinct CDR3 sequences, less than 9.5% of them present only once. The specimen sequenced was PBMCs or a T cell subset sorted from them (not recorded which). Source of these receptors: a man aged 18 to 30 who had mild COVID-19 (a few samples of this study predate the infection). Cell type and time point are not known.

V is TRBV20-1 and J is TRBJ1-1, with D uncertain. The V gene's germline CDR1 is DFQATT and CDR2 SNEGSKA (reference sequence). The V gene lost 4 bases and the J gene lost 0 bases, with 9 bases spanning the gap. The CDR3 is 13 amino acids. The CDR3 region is CSAKREMNTEAFF. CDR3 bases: TGCAGTGCTAAGAGGGAAATGAACACTGAAGCTTTCTTT.

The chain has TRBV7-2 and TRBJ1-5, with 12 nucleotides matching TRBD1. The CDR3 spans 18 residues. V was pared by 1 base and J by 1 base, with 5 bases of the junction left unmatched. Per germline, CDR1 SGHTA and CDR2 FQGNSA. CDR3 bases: TGTGCCAGCAGCTTAGGTTGGGGACAGGGGGCGAGCAATCAGCCCCAGCATTTT. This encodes CASSLGWGQGASNQPQHF. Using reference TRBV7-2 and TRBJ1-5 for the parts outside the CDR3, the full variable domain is GAGVSQSPSNKVTEKGKDVELRCDPISGHTALYWYRQSLGQGLEFLIYFQGNSAPDKSGLPSDRFSAERTGGSVSTLTIQRTQQEDSAVYLCASSLGWGQGASNQPQHFGDGTRLSIL.

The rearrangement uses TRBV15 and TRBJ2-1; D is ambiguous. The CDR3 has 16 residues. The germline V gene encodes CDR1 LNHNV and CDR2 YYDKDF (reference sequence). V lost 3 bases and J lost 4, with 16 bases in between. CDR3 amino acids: CATSRTLLGGYNEQFF. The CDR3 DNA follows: TGTGCCACCAGCAGGACCCTCCTTGGCGGATACAATGAGCAGTTCTTC.

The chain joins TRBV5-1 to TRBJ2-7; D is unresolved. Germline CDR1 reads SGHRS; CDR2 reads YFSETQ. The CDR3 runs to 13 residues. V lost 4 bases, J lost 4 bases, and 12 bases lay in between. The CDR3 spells CASSAPAEYEQYF. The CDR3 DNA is TGCGCCAGCAGCGCCCCTGCAGAATACGAGCAGTACTTC.

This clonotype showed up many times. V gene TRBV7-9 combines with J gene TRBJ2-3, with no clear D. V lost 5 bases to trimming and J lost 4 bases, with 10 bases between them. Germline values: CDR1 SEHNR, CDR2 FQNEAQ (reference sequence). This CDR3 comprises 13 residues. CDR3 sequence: CASSISQADTQYF. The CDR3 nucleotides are TGTGCCAGCAGCATTAGCCAGGCAGATACGCAGTATTTT.

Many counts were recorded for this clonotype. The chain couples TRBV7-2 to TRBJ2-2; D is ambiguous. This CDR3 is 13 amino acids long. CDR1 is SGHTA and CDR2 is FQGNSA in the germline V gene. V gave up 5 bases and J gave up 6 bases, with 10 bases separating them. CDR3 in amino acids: CASSGVPPGELFF. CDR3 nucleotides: TGTGCCAGCAGCGGGGTCCCACCCGGGGAGCTGTTTTTT.

CDR3 sequence (DNA): TGTGCCAGCAGCTTAGGGGACAGGGTGGGCTACACCTTC. As protein: CASSLGDRVGYTF. The chain joins TRBV7-2 to TRBJ1-2; 9 nucleotides agree with TRBD1. Trimming took 1 base from V and 8 from J; bases not matched to a gene: 2. The germline V gene encodes CDR1 SGHTA and CDR2 FQGNSA. This CDR3 is 13 amino acids long.

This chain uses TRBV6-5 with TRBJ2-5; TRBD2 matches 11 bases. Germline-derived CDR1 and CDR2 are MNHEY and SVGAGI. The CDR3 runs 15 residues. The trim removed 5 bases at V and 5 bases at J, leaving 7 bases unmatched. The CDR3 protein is CASSTGTSGSETQYF. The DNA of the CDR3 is TGTGCCAGCAGTACCGGGACTAGCGGTTCTGAGACCCAGTACTTC.

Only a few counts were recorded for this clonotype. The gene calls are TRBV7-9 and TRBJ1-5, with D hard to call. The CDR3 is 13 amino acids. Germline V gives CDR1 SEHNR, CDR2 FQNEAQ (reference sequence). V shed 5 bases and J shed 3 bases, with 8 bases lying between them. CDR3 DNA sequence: TGTGCCAGCAGCCTCGGCAACAATCAGCCCCAGCATTTT. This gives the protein CASSLGNNQPQHF.

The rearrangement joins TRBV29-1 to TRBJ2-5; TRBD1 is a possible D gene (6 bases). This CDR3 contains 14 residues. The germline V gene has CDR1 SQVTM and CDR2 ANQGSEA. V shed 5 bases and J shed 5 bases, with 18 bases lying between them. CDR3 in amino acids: CSVSDSKGPETQYF. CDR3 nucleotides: TGCAGCGTTTCGGACAGTAAGGGCCCGGAGACCCAGTACTTC.

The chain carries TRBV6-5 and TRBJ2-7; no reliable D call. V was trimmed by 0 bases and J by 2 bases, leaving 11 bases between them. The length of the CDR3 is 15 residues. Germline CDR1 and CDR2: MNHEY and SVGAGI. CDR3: CASSYSKGSTYEQYF. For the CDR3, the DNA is TGTGCCAGCAGTTACTCGAAAGGTTCCACCTACGAGCAGTACTTC.

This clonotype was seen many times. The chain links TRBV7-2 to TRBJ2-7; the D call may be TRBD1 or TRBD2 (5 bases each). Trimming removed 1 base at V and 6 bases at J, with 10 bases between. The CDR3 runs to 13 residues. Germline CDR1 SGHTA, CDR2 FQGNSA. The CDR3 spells CASSLVGRGEQYV. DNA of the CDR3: TGTGCCAGCAGCTTAGTGGGACGGGGCGAGCAGTACGTC.

The CDR3 DNA is TGTGCCAGCACCCAAAGGGGCGGGGGGGCATATGAGCAGTTCTTC. Its translation: CASTQRGGGAYEQFF. The rearrangement uses TRBV12-3 or TRBV12-4 and TRBJ2-1; 9 bases are a match to TRBD2. The junction had 12 bases not matched to a gene; V was cut back by 7 bases and J by 8 bases. The CDR3 contains 15 residues.

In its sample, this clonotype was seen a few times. The CDR3 DNA reads TGTGCCAGCAGTTACTCAGGAGCCTCATCCCCCTACGAGCAGTACTTC. This translates into CASSYSGASSPYEQYF. The gene calls are TRBV6-5 and TRBJ2-7; D gene unclear. Per germline, CDR1 MNHEY and CDR2 SVGAGI. The CDR3 contains 16 residues. V lost 0 bases and J lost 2, with 14 bases in between.

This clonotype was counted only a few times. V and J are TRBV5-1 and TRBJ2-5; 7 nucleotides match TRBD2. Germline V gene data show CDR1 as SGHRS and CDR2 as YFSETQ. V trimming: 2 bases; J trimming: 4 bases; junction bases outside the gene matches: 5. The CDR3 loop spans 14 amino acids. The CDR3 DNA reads TGCGCCAGCAGCTTAGTAAGCGGGGTAGAGACCCAGTACTTC. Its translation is CASSLVSGVETQYF.

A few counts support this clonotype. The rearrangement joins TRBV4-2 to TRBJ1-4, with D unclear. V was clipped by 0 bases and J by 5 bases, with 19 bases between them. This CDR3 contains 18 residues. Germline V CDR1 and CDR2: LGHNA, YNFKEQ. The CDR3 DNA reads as TGTGCCAGCAGCCAAGATTTCGCTGGGTTCGGCAAGAATGAAAAACTGTTTTTT. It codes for CASSQDFAGFGKNEKLFF.

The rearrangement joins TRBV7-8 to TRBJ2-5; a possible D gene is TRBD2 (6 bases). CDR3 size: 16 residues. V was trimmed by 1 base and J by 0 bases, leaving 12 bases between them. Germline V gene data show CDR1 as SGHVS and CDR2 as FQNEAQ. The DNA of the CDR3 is TGTGCCAGCAGCTTAGTTACCGGGGGATACCAAGAGACCCAGTACTTC. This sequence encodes CASSLVTGGYQETQYF. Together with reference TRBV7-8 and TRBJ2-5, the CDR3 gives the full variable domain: GAGVSQSPRYKVAKRGQDVALRCDPISGHVSLFWYQQALGQGPEFLTYFQNEAQLDKSGLPSDRFFAERPEGSVSTLKIQRTQQEDSAVYLCASSLVTGGYQETQYFGPGTRLLVL.

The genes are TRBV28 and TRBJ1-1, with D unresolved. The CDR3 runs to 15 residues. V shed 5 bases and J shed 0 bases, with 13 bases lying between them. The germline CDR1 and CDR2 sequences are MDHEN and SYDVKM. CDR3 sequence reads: CASSRPHGMNTEAFF. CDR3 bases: TGTGCCAGCAGTAGGCCCCACGGCATGAACACTGAAGCTTTCTTT.

CDR3 nucleotide sequence: TGCGCCAGCAGCTATAGCGGGGACACAGATACGCAGTATTTT. Translated, it gives CASSYSGDTDTQYF. The V gene is TRBV5-1, the J gene TRBJ2-3, with 8 bases matching TRBD2. The V gene end was trimmed by 3 bases and the J gene end by 2 bases; junction bases not matched to a gene: 2. The CDR3 has 14 amino acids. Germline values: CDR1 SGHRS, CDR2 YFSETQ. Full variable domain (missing parts from reference TRBV5-1 and TRBJ2-3): KAGVTQTPRYLIKTRGQQVTLSCSPISGHRSVSWYQQTPGQGLQFLFEYFSETQRNKGNFPGRFSGRQFSNSRSEMNVSTLELGDSALYLCASSYSGDTDTQYFGPGTRLTVL.

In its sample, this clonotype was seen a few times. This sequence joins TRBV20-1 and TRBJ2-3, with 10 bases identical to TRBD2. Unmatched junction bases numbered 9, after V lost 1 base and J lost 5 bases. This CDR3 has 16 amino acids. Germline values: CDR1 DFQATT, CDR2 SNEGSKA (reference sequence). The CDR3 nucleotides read TGCAGTGCTAGAGTTCCTAGCGGGGGAATTAGAGATACGCAGTATTTT. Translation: CSARVPSGGIRDTQYF.

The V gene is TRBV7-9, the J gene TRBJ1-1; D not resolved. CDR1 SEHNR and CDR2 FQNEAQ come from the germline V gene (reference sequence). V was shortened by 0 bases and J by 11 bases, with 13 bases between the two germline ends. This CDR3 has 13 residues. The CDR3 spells CASSLALPQRAFF. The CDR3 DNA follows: TGTGCCAGCAGCTTAGCGCTCCCGCAGAGGGCTTTCTTT.